This T cell receptor beta chain was documented in a study of early T cells in non-severe SARS-CoV-2 infection. This CDR3 contains 16 residues. Deletions cut 1 base from V and 0 bases from J, with 10 bases between. Attachment of unique molecular identifiers to individual cDNA molecules was performed. TCRdb redid the calling of the 5' RACE reads with MiXCR, one entry per CDR3 protein. The sample has roughly 90,000 distinct CDR3 sequences; less than 15% are singletons. Comments on this clonotype: The target antigen is unknown.

Whole-study findings and limits: Missing private and CD4 specificities, VDJdb matching favored anti-spike CD8 responses.

The specimen was whole blood. This sequence originates from an adult who was a healthcare worker with PCR-confirmed SARS-CoV-2 infection or an uninfected control (not recorded which). This chain joins TRBV12-3 or TRBV12-4 and TRBJ1-5, with a tentative D call TRBD1 (6 bases). Here the CDR3 DNA reads TGTGCCAGCAGTTTAGGGCAGGGGTATAGCAATCAGCCCCAGCATTTT. Translation gives CASSLGQGYSNQPQHF.